The 21 T cell receptor beta chains presented below share a single source sample, sequenced in a study of response to subunit inactivated influenza vaccine. TCRdb recomputed calls from the RT-PCR reads with MiXCR, one row per CDR3 protein. This sample yields almost 600,000 distinct CDR3 sequences, of which approximately 15% are seen a single time; roughly 11% belongs to the top ten. Sequences were derived from PBMCs from blood, sampled approximately 12 days after vaccination. Receptor source: a man in his fifties who received an inactivated influenza vaccine.

The genes are TRBV19 and TRBJ2-2; D gene unclear. Germline V gene sequence: CDR1 LNHDA, CDR2 SQIVND (reference sequence). The V gene lost 3 bases and the J gene lost 13 bases, with 12 bases spanning the gap. The CDR3 is made up of 12 amino acids. In DNA form, the CDR3 reads TGTGCCAGTAGTATGGCCAGGTTTATGCTGTTTTTT. Protein sequence: CASSMARFMLFF.

Comment on this clonotype: One end of the junction does not line up with germline, which may come from a read error. This chain links TRBV5-3 with TRBJ2-6, with unresolved D. TRBV5-3 is annotated as an ORF whose role is uncertain. The CDR3 totals 17 residues. For the CDR3, the DNA is TGCGCCAGCAGCTTGCCCGACACGAGCTCTGGGGCCAACGTCCTGACTTTC. Translation: CASSLPDTSSGANVLTF.

The sample holds many counts of this clonotype. The gene calls are TRBV5-5 and TRBJ2-3; D possibly corresponds to TRBD2 (5 bases). Trimming stripped 2 bases from V and 4 bases from J, with 8 bases between. CDR3 length: 13 residues. CDR1 and CDR2 (germline): SGHKS, YYEKEE (reference sequence). The CDR3 region has the DNA TGTGCCAGCAGCTTAGAGAGGGCAGATACGCAGTATTTT. Translating it yields CASSLERADTQYF.

This clonotype was counted between two and nine times. This chain joins TRBV5-1 and TRBJ1-1, with D possibly being TRBD1 (6 bases). Germline V gene lookup returns CDR1 SGHRS and CDR2 YFSETQ. The CDR3 totals 16 residues. V was clipped by 0 bases and J by 4 bases, with 16 bases between them. CDR3 amino acids: CASSLARLQGSTEAFF. The CDR3 DNA is TGCGCCAGCAGCTTGGCCCGTCTACAGGGTAGCACTGAAGCTTTCTTT.

V is TRBV7-3 and J is TRBJ2-1, with TRBD2 as a possible D gene (5 bases). The CDR3 length is 15 residues. Deletions cut 5 bases from V and 7 bases from J, with 18 bases between. In germline, CDR1 is SGHTA, CDR2 FQGTGA. DNA of the CDR3: TGTGCCAGCAGCCCTGGACTTCCCTCGGGTAATGAGCAGTTCTTC. Protein product: CASSPGLPSGNEQFF.

The V gene is TRBV27, the J gene TRBJ1-4, with D unclear. Germline V gene lookup returns CDR1 MNHEY and CDR2 SMNVEV (reference sequence). CDR3 size: 15 residues. V dropped 6 bases and J dropped 7 bases, with 18 bases sitting between them. This CDR3 is CASRDGLNRGEKLFF. The CDR3 bases are TGTGCCAGCAGAGACGGCCTTAATCGGGGTGAAAAACTGTTTTTT.

The V call is TRBV6-2 or TRBV6-3, the J call TRBJ2-2; the D is unclear. CDR3 size: 15 residues. CDR1 is MNHEY and CDR2 is SVGEGT in the germline V gene. V was pared by 5 bases and J by 7 bases, with 17 bases between. Here the CDR3 DNA reads TGTGCCAGCAGTCCCCTCCGGGTCAGGAGCGGGGAGCTGTTTTTT. It specifies CASSPLRVRSGELFF.

This chain links TRBV4-3 with TRBJ2-7; 7 positions agree with TRBD1. Germline loops: CDR1 LGHNA, CDR2 YSLEER. V shed 0 bases and J 6 bases; nucleotides not matched to a gene: 5. The CDR3 consists of 14 residues. The CDR3 loop reads CASSQELDRAEQYF. The CDR3 region has the DNA TGCGCCAGCAGCCAAGAACTCGACAGGGCCGAGCAGTACTTC.

This clonotype was observed a few times. The chain uses TRBV19 and TRBJ2-1, with 9 positions matching TRBD1. The CDR3 runs 15 residues. CDR1 and CDR2 from the germline V gene are LNHDA and SQIVND (reference sequence). V shed 1 base, J shed 2 bases, and the junction held 0 bases outside the gene matches. The CDR3 region is CASSIGDRAYNEQFF. CDR3 nucleotide sequence: TGTGCCAGTAGTATAGGGGACAGGGCCTACAATGAGCAGTTCTTC.

In its sample, this clonotype was seen many times. This sequence joins TRBV7-9 and TRBJ2-3; 9 bases match TRBD2. Trimming took 5 bases from V and 4 from J; bases not matched to a gene: 13. The CDR3 consists of 17 residues. Germline CDR1 and CDR2: SEHNR and FQNEAQ (reference sequence). This chain's CDR3 is CASSPALAGLRADTQYF. Here the CDR3 DNA reads TGTGCCAGCAGCCCTGCCCTAGCGGGATTGAGGGCAGATACGCAGTATTTT.

This clonotype has just a few counts. The chain employs TRBV4-3 and TRBJ2-1; the D is unclear. The CDR3 is 13 amino acids. Germline loops: CDR1 LGHNA, CDR2 YSLEER. Trimming shortened V by 0 bases and J by 10 bases, and 10 bases separated the two germline ends. The CDR3 sequence: CASSQDRGREQFF. In nucleotides, the CDR3 is TGCGCCAGCAGCCAAGACCGTGGACGGGAGCAGTTCTTC.

This clonotype was counted many times. CDR3 loop: CASSSDRDYQETQYF. CDR3 in DNA: TGTGCCAGCAGTTCGGACAGGGACTACCAAGAGACCCAGTACTTC. The chain is built from TRBV12-3 or TRBV12-4 and TRBJ2-5; 8 bases are shared with TRBD1. The junction had 4 bases not matched to a gene; V was cut back by 4 bases and J by 0 bases. The CDR3 is 15 residues long.

The V and J genes are TRBV5-6 and TRBJ1-2; D uncertain. This CDR3 contains 15 residues. The ends were cut back, 0 bases at V and 4 bases at J, with 13 bases in the middle. Germline V gene lookup returns CDR1 SGHDT and CDR2 YYEEEE. CDR3: CASSLAGRVIYGYTF. CDR3 sequence (DNA): TGTGCCAGCAGCTTGGCCGGAAGGGTAATCTATGGCTACACCTTC.

This clonotype was recorded a few times. The CDR3: CASSRGNGGADTQYF. CDR3 DNA: TGTGCCAGCAGCCGAGGGAATGGGGGGGCAGATACGCAGTATTTT. V is TRBV7-9 and J is TRBJ2-3, with TRBD2 matching 7 bases. The CDR3 is 15 residues long. The V and J ends lost 5 bases and 4 bases, in that order; junction bases with no gene match: 9. Germline-derived CDR1 and CDR2 are SEHNR and FQNEAQ (reference sequence).

CDR3 nucleotide sequence: TGTGCCAGCAGCTTGGGTACCGTTGTCCCCTACGAGCAGTACTTC. This gives the protein CASSLGTVVPYEQYF. V is TRBV11-2 and J is TRBJ2-7; no reliable D call. Trimming removed 3 bases from V and 2 bases from J, with 14 bases in between. The germline V gene encodes CDR1 SGHAT and CDR2 FQNNGV. This CDR3 region has 15 residues. Supplemented by reference TRBV11-2 and TRBJ2-7, the full variable domain reads EAGVAQSPRYKIIEKRQSVAFWCNPISGHATLYWYQQILGQGPKLLIQFQNNGVVDDSQLPKDRFSAERLKGVDSTLKIQPAKLEDSAVYLCASSLGTVVPYEQYFGPGTRLTVT.

The chain has TRBV7-9 and TRBJ2-1, with 13 nucleotides matching TRBD2. The CDR3 sequence is 16 residues long. The ends lost 3 bases at V and 7 bases at J; junction bases unmatched: 6. The germline V gene encodes CDR1 SEHNR and CDR2 FQNEAQ (reference sequence). CDR3 loop: CASSFRTSGRQNEQFF. The DNA of the CDR3 is TGTGCCAGCAGCTTCCGGACTAGCGGGAGACAAAATGAGCAGTTCTTC.

This clonotype was observed a handful of times. The chain combines TRBV29-1 with TRBJ2-5; D possibly matches TRBD1 or TRBD2 (5 bases each). V lost 8 bases, J lost 0 bases, and 13 bases lay in between. Germline V lookup: CDR1 SQVTM, CDR2 ANQGSEA. The CDR3 sequence is 13 residues long. The CDR3: CSSSGTNQETQYF. The CDR3 DNA follows: TGCAGCTCCTCCGGGACCAACCAAGAGACCCAGTACTTC.

A few counts support this clonotype. The chain combines TRBV27 with TRBJ2-2; D might be TRBD1 or TRBD2, each matching 5 bases. The V gene lost 8 bases and the J gene lost 5 bases, with 12 bases spanning the gap. The length of the CDR3 is 13 residues. CDR1 is MNHEY and CDR2 is SMNVEV in the germline V gene (reference sequence). CDR3: CASGRDRTGELFF. The CDR3 DNA reads TGTGCCAGCGGCCGGGACCGGACCGGGGAGCTGTTTTTT.

This clonotype appeared a few times. The chain employs TRBV7-2 and TRBJ2-1; D remains unclear. Germline assignment: CDR1 SGHTA and CDR2 FQGNSA. Trimming removed 6 bases from V and 1 base from J, with 10 bases in between. The CDR3 is made up of 14 amino acids. The DNA of the CDR3 is TGTGCCAGCAGGACGTTGCGGTCCTACAATGAGCAGTTCTTC. This encodes CASRTLRSYNEQFF.

This rearrangement joins TRBV10-3 to TRBJ2-3; tentatively, D is TRBD1 (7 bases). Per the germline V gene, CDR1 is ENHRY and CDR2 is SYGVKD. This CDR3 is built from 15 residues. V shed 4 bases and J shed 2 bases, with 13 bases lying between them. DNA for the CDR3: TGTGCCATCAGTGTGGGGGGACAGCCCACAGATACGCAGTATTTT. Translated, it gives CAISVGGQPTDTQYF.

This chain uses TRBV12-3 or TRBV12-4 with TRBJ2-1; D call uncertain. There are 12 residues in the CDR3. V lost 3 bases and J lost 11, with 11 bases in between. In DNA form, the CDR3 reads TGTGCCAGCAGTTTGCCCCCCCTACAGCAGTTCTTC. Translating it yields CASSLPPLQQFF.